This TCR beta chain comes out of a study of blood T cell repertoires in COVID-19 (dated by TCRdb to 2020 to 2021). As for the study more broadly: Collaborator samples came from the United States, Italy and Spain and covered acute and convalescent phases of COVID-19. Where available, HLA class I and class II types were taken from metadata supplied by the sample provider and were not determined by assay-based typing. A de-identified subject ID, COVID-19 status, age in years and sex were almost always included in the sample metadata. Samples came from the ongoing ImmuneRACE study (first 160 participants) plus 1,254 subjects from 6 global collaborators. The repertoires were made available in a free public database intended to serve as a resource for research on the immune response to SARS-CoV-2. Deeply sampled blood TCRbeta repertoires from subjects exposed to, actively infected with, or recovered from COVID-19 were included in the dataset. The prospective study material was composed of cDNA or gDNA derived from T cells, B-cell-depleted T cells, or PBMCs. General study outcomes and caveats: Clinical and demographic metadata were provided uncurated, with the amount varying by source and participant.

For this clone: No cognate antigen has been identified for it. This likely stems from a read error, as it lies one base from a far larger clone.

The immunoSEQ Assay, a bias-controlled multiplex PCR, was used to amplify TCRbeta CDR3 regions from genomic DNA. Concerning the study's data processing: The number of nucleated cells in each sample was estimated by amplification of reference gene primers within the assay. To quantify the absolute abundance of each unique TCRbeta CDR3 rearrangement, sequence reads were collapsed and filtered. Productive Simpson clonality was computed per sample as the square root of Simpson's diversity index over productive rearrangements. Not all clones reach the TCRdb copy of this immuneACCESS table, which keeps in-frame sequences only. Checked studies attribute under half of the gap to unresolved V genes and leave the rest unexplained. The D gene and trimming were derived from the DNA, and the V and J assignments and clone size from that table. Here the sample has just under 250,000 clones; around 88% occur a single time. Around 2.8% of the sample lies in the top ten.

Clipping removes 4 bases from V and 2 bases from J, with 2 as the unmatched junction base count. The CDR3 covers 15 residues, taking in both the cysteine and the phenylalanine. Only the CDR3 region is kept as DNA, spanning 45 bases read in frame from base 1. From a lookup of the germline V gene, CDR1 and CDR2 are SGHTA and FQGNSA. Another Seattle source contributed samples from volunteer blood donors who had recovered from COVID-19. Whole blood was collected in K2EDTA tubes by collaborating institutions according to the institutions' own protocols. Collaborator samples were shipped for TCRbeta analysis as frozen whole blood, isolated PBMCs, or DNA extracted from either sample type.

This sequence originates from a woman in her thirties who had recovered from COVID-19. The sequenced sample consisted of peripheral blood. Recombination connected TRBV7-2 to TRBJ1-5, and TRBD1 matches 10 of the central bases. The base sequence is TGTGCCAGCAGCTCCGGGACAGGGGGCAATCAGCCCCAGCATTTT. It specifies CASSSGTGGNQPQHF.